The rows below give T cell receptor beta chains drawn from one sample of a study of OX40 agonist ivuxolimab in advanced cancers. Sequencing used immunoSEQ multiplex PCR; TCRdb keeps in-frame clones, though not all of them. Among approximately 90,000 clones listed, nearly 90% were seen once. This material consisted of CD4+ or CD8+ T cells sorted from blood, taken in a trial of the OX40 agonist ivuxolimab. All receptors derive from an adult with an advanced solid tumor such as melanoma, head and neck, liver or kidney cancer. The CDR3 runs from the conserved cysteine through the conserved F or W. The D gene is left open where the match is weak. Size values are once, few and many counts, or a class for expanded clones, and some rows have none.

.	TRBV10-3	TRBJ2-1	.	CAISETYNEQFF	TGTGCCATCAGTGAGACCTACAATGAGCAGTTCTTC
TRBD1	TRBV5-1	TRBJ1-4	few	CASSLLGGARNEKLFF	TGCGCCAGCAGCTTGCTAGGGGGCGCGAGGAATGAAAAACTGTTTTTT
TRBD2	TRBV2	TRBJ2-3	.	CASRATSGGTDTQYF	TGTGCCAGCAGGGCTACTAGCGGGGGCACAGATACGCAGTATTTT
.	TRBV19	TRBJ1-5	once	CASSIMGNSNQPQHF	TGTGCCAGTAGTATTATGGGAAATAGCAATCAGCCCCAGCATTTT
.	TRBV5-4	TRBJ2-2	.	CASSPRNTGELFF	TGTGCCAGCAGCCCGCGGAACACCGGGGAGCTGTTTTTT
.	TRBV4-1	TRBJ2-2	.	CASRSGGALTGELFF	TGCGCCAGCAGAAGTGGGGGGGCGCTTACCGGGGAGCTGTTTTTT
.	TRBV7-9	TRBJ1-6	.	CASSQVGGNSPLHF	TGTGCCAGCAGCCAGGTCGGGGGTAATTCACCCCTCCACTTT
.	TRBV6-5	TRBJ1-1	.	CASRDGGAQNTEAFF	TGTGCCAGCAGGGATGGGGGGGCCCAGAACACTGAAGCTTTCTTT
.	TRBV5-4	TRBJ2-1	.	CASSPVDTYNEQFF	TGTGCCAGCAGCCCGGTCGACACTTACAATGAGCAGTTCTTC
.	TRBV6-5	TRBJ2-1	few	CASSPNPSNEQFF	TGTGCCAGCAGCCCAAATCCGTCCAATGAGCAGTTCTTC
.	TRBV14	TRBJ2-5	once	CASSRAGTQETQYF	TGTGCCAGCAGTAGGGCCGGGACCCAAGAGACCCAGTACTTC
TRBD1	TRBV5-1	TRBJ1-6	.	CASSNTGEGNSPLHF	TGCGCCAGCAGCAATACAGGGGAAGGTAATTCACCCCTCCACTTT
TRBD1	TRBV19	TRBJ2-1	.	CASSILRGTAYNEQFF	TGTGCCAGTAGTATCTTAAGAGGGACAGCCTACAATGAGCAGTTCTTC
TRBD1	TRBV18	TRBJ2-4	once	CASSPGTEGAKNIQYF	TGTGCCAGCTCCCCCGGGACAGAGGGGGCCAAAAACATTCAGTACTTC
TRBD2	TRBV7-6	TRBJ2-5	.	CASSLGLAGAQETQYF	TGTGCCAGCAGCTTAGGACTAGCGGGGGCACAAGAGACCCAGTACTTC
.	TRBV5-1	TRBJ1-2	.	CASSSEDNYGYTF	TGCGCCAGCAGCTCAGAGGATAACTATGGCTACACCTTC
TRBD1	TRBV5-8	TRBJ1-4	.	CASSLAGTDREKLFF	TGTGCCAGCAGCTTGGCCGGGACAGACCGTGAAAAACTGTTTTTT
TRBD1	TRBV6-4	TRBJ2-7	.	CASNGPPDRGAYEQYF	TGTGCCAGCAACGGGCCACCCGACAGGGGGGCCTACGAGCAGTACTTC